The clone carrying this T cell receptor beta chain appeared a few times. Its specificity is not known. TCRdb re-called the RT-PCR reads through MiXCR, storing one row per CDR3 protein. Of about 700,000 distinct CDR3 sequences in the sample, 11% to 15% were seen once. The data were obtained in a study of response to subunit inactivated influenza vaccine. Study-wide results and limits: It was the authors' suggestion that each seasonal influenza vaccination recruits few new T cells.

The TCR was taken from a man aged 45-65 years who received an inactivated influenza vaccine. The source was PBMCs from blood, collected around 14 days before vaccination.

CDR3 protein: CASSLQGRYNEQFF. Here the CDR3 DNA reads TGCGCCAGCAGCCTCCAGGGAAGATACAATGAGCAGTTCTTC. This chain connects TRBV4-3 to TRBJ2-1, with D maybe TRBD1 (5 bases). Trimming pared 4 bases from V and 4 bases from J, leaving 11 bases between. This CDR3 is built from 14 residues. The germline V gene encodes CDR1 LGHNA and CDR2 YSLEER.